Listed here are 2 T cell receptor beta chains from one sample, sequenced in a study of CD8 T cells in Susac syndrome. An amount of RNA that ranged from roughly 0.45 to 1 ug was reverse transcribed with random hexamers. TCRdb reprocessed the immunoSEQ multiplex PCR reads via MiXCR and lists one record per CDR3 protein. This table has over 120,000 distinct CDR3 sequences, approximately 95% appearing once. Sequenced: CD4+ T cells from PBMCs. The source is a human donor with Susac syndrome.

This chain links TRBV30 with TRBJ1-6, with D unclear. Germline CDR1 reads GTSNPN; CDR2 reads SVGIG (reference sequence). This CDR3 contains 14 residues. V lost 1 base to trimming and J lost 8 bases, with 12 bases between them. CDR3 coding DNA: TGTGCCTGGAGTGATAGGAGTCCCTATTCACCCCTCCACTTT. It translates to CAWSDRSPYSPLHF.

The J gene is TRBJ2-7, the V gene TRBV7-2, with D maybe TRBD2 (6 bases). The V and J ends lost 1 base and 0 bases respectively, with 10 bases between them. This CDR3 has 15 residues. Per germline, CDR1 SGHTA and CDR2 FQGNSA. DNA of the CDR3: TGTGCCAGCAGCTTAGTAGCGGAGAGCTCCTACGAGCAGTACTTC. Protein product: CASSLVAESSYEQYF.